The rows below give T cell receptor beta chains drawn from one sample of a study of blood T cells in healthy people across ages. TCRdb reprocessed the 5' RACE reads with MiXCR, giving one entry per CDR3 protein. This table holds about a million distinct CDR3 sequences, under 50% found once. The sample was blood. The receptors come from a young man in good health. Each CDR3 is given with its conserved first and last residue. Fields, in order: D gene, V gene, clone size, J gene, CDR3 protein, CDR3 DNA. D genes are given only for firm matches. Size is stated for part of the rows, as once, few or many counts, or as a class when the clone is expanded.

d_gene: NA; v_gene: TRBV4-1; abundance: few; j_gene: TRBJ2-7; CDR3aa: CASSQVVAGNYEQYF; CDR3nt: TGCGCCAGCAGCCAAGTTGTGGCGGGGAACTACGAGCAGTACTTC
d_gene: NA; v_gene: TRBV27; abundance: NA; j_gene: TRBJ2-1; CDR3aa: CASRFRDGYNEQFF; CDR3nt: TGTGCCAGCAGATTCCGGGACGGGTACAATGAGCAGTTCTTC
d_gene: NA; v_gene: TRBV4-2; abundance: NA; j_gene: TRBJ2-5; CDR3aa: CASSQDARAEETQYF; CDR3nt: TGTGCCAGCAGCCAAGATGCCAGGGCGGAAGAGACCCAGTACTTC
d_gene: NA; v_gene: TRBV6-5; abundance: many; j_gene: TRBJ1-5; CDR3aa: CASSYGGGQPQHF; CDR3nt: TGTGCCAGCAGTTACGGGGGGGGACAGCCCCAGCATTTT
d_gene: TRBD1; v_gene: TRBV20-1; abundance: NA; j_gene: TRBJ1-2; CDR3aa: CSAEGQDDSQNYGYTF; CDR3nt: TGCAGTGCCGAAGGACAGGACGACAGCCAGAACTATGGCTACACCTTC
d_gene: TRBD1; v_gene: TRBV27; abundance: NA; j_gene: TRBJ1-1; CDR3aa: CASSLSTGVNTEAFF; CDR3nt: TGTGCCAGCAGTTTATCGACAGGGGTGAACACTGAAGCTTTCTTT
d_gene: NA; v_gene: TRBV15; abundance: NA; j_gene: TRBJ1-1; CDR3aa: CATSTQRGLGTEAFF; CDR3nt: TGTGCCACCAGCACACAACGTGGGTTGGGCACTGAAGCTTTCTTT
d_gene: NA; v_gene: TRBV20-1; abundance: NA; j_gene: TRBJ1-2; CDR3aa: CGASAQSNYGYTF; CDR3nt: TGCGGTGCTAGTGCACAGAGTAACTATGGCTACACCTTC
d_gene: NA; v_gene: TRBV4-1; abundance: NA; j_gene: TRBJ2-3; CDR3aa: CASSQGASITDTQYF; CDR3nt: TGCGCCAGCAGCCAAGGTGCCAGTATAACAGATACGCAGTATTTT
d_gene: NA; v_gene: TRBV12-3/TRBV12-4; abundance: NA; j_gene: TRBJ1-6; CDR3aa: CASSLEGEAYSPLHF; CDR3nt: TGTGCCAGCAGTTTAGAAGGGGAAGCGTATTCACCCCTCCACTTT
d_gene: NA; v_gene: TRBV6-6; abundance: NA; j_gene: TRBJ1-1; CDR3aa: CASSYPDRGSTEAFF; CDR3nt: TGTGCCAGCAGTTACCCGGACAGAGGAAGCACTGAAGCTTTCTTT
d_gene: TRBD1; v_gene: TRBV10-3; abundance: NA; j_gene: TRBJ2-3; CDR3aa: CAITLGTGSTDTQYF; CDR3nt: TGTGCCATCACCCTGGGGACAGGGTCGACAGATACGCAGTATTTT
d_gene: NA; v_gene: TRBV4-2; abundance: NA; j_gene: TRBJ2-5; CDR3aa: CASSQRGQETQYF; CDR3nt: TGTGCCAGCAGTCAACGCGGTCAAGAGACCCAGTACTTC
d_gene: NA; v_gene: TRBV6-5; abundance: NA; j_gene: TRBJ2-1; CDR3aa: CASSYSRGNEQFF; CDR3nt: TGTGCCAGCAGTTACTCCCGGGGGAATGAGCAGTTCTTC
d_gene: TRBD1; v_gene: TRBV20-1; abundance: few; j_gene: TRBJ2-7; CDR3aa: CSARSSGTGSYEQYF; CDR3nt: TGCAGTGCTAGATCGTCCGGGACAGGGTCCTACGAGCAGTACTTC
d_gene: NA; v_gene: TRBV9; abundance: NA; j_gene: TRBJ2-7; CDR3aa: CASSVKGRLDEQYF; CDR3nt: TGTGCCAGCAGCGTAAAGGGCAGGCTGGACGAGCAGTACTTC
d_gene: TRBD1; v_gene: TRBV20-1; abundance: NA; j_gene: TRBJ2-6; CDR3aa: CSASTGGSGANVLTF; CDR3nt: TGCAGTGCTAGTACAGGGGGCTCTGGGGCCAACGTCCTGACTTTC
d_gene: NA; v_gene: TRBV20-1; abundance: NA; j_gene: TRBJ1-2; CDR3aa: CSAIRDGANYGYTF; CDR3nt: TGCAGTGCTATACGGGACGGAGCTAACTATGGCTACACCTTC
d_gene: TRBD1; v_gene: TRBV12-3/TRBV12-4; abundance: few; j_gene: TRBJ1-2; CDR3aa: CASRPGQGSNGYTF; CDR3nt: TGTGCCAGCAGACCCGGACAGGGAAGTAATGGCTACACCTTC
d_gene: TRBD2; v_gene: TRBV12-3/TRBV12-4; abundance: NA; j_gene: TRBJ2-1; CDR3aa: CASNSQRGGRCEQFF; CDR3nt: TGTGCCAGCAACTCCCAGCGGGGGGGAAGGTGTGAGCAGTTCTTC
d_gene: NA; v_gene: TRBV12-3/TRBV12-4; abundance: NA; j_gene: TRBJ2-5; CDR3aa: CASSRAGSGQETQYF; CDR3nt: TGTGCCAGCAGTCGGGCCGGGAGCGGGCAAGAGACCCAGTACTTC
d_gene: NA; v_gene: TRBV4-2; abundance: NA; j_gene: TRBJ2-5; CDR3aa: CASSQGVRETQYF; CDR3nt: TGTGCCAGCAGCCAAGGGGTTCGAGAGACCCAGTACTTC
d_gene: NA; v_gene: TRBV29-1; abundance: NA; j_gene: TRBJ1-5; CDR3aa: CSVVEAGNQPQHF; CDR3nt: TGCAGCGTTGTGGAAGCAGGGAATCAGCCCCAGCATTTT
d_gene: NA; v_gene: TRBV3-1; abundance: NA; j_gene: TRBJ2-5; CDR3aa: CASSQSIEQYF; CDR3nt: TGTGCCAGCAGCCAAAGTATAGAGCAGTACTTC
d_gene: TRBD1; v_gene: TRBV29-1; abundance: NA; j_gene: TRBJ1-1; CDR3aa: CSVRQGAAEAFF; CDR3nt: TGCAGCGTTCGACAGGGGGCTGCTGAAGCTTTCTTT
d_gene: TRBD1; v_gene: TRBV27; abundance: NA; j_gene: TRBJ1-5; CDR3aa: CASSPPGQLQPQHF; CDR3nt: TGTGCCAGCAGTCCCCCGGGACAGCTTCAGCCCCAGCATTTT
d_gene: NA; v_gene: TRBV28; abundance: few; j_gene: TRBJ1-2; CDR3aa: CASSLSVPGKGYGYTF; CDR3nt: TGTGCCAGCAGTTTATCAGTCCCAGGGAAGGGCTATGGCTACACCTTC
d_gene: NA; v_gene: TRBV6-5; abundance: NA; j_gene: TRBJ2-3; CDR3aa: CASSYTPGSTDTQYF; CDR3nt: TGTGCCAGCAGTTATACCCCCGGGAGCACAGATACGCAGTATTTT
d_gene: NA; v_gene: TRBV6-5; abundance: NA; j_gene: TRBJ1-2; CDR3aa: CASSARGGYGYTF; CDR3nt: TGTGCCAGCAGTGCCCGCGGGGGTTATGGCTACACCTTC
d_gene: TRBD2; v_gene: TRBV4-3; abundance: many; j_gene: TRBJ2-1; CDR3aa: CASSQILAGNNEQFF; CDR3nt: TGCGCCAGCAGCCAAATCCTAGCGGGGAACAATGAGCAGTTCTTC
d_gene: TRBD1; v_gene: TRBV29-1; abundance: NA; j_gene: TRBJ2-1; CDR3aa: CSDTSGGSSYNEQFF; CDR3nt: TGCAGCGATACCTCAGGGGGCTCTTCTTACAATGAGCAGTTCTTC
d_gene: NA; v_gene: TRBV20-1; abundance: many; j_gene: TRBJ2-1; CDR3aa: CSARGLGNEQFF; CDR3nt: TGCAGTGCTAGAGGCTTGGGGAATGAGCAGTTCTTC
d_gene: TRBD1; v_gene: TRBV9; abundance: NA; j_gene: TRBJ2-7; CDR3aa: CASSPFGGQPYEQYF; CDR3nt: TGTGCCAGCAGCCCCTTTGGGGGACAGCCCTACGAGCAGTACTTC
d_gene: NA; v_gene: TRBV6-5; abundance: few; j_gene: TRBJ2-1; CDR3aa: CASSSRQGGRDNEQFF; CDR3nt: TGTGCCAGCAGTTCCCGTCAGGGGGGTCGGGACAATGAGCAGTTCTTC
d_gene: NA; v_gene: TRBV15; abundance: many; j_gene: TRBJ2-2; CDR3aa: CATSSDRETGELFF; CDR3nt: TGTGCCACCAGCAGCGACAGAGAGACCGGGGAGCTGTTTTTT
d_gene: TRBD2; v_gene: TRBV20-1; abundance: few; j_gene: TRBJ2-1; CDR3aa: CSARDNSGSFRLGQFF; CDR3nt: TGCAGTGCTAGAGACAACAGCGGGAGCTTCCGGCTCGGGCAGTTCTTC
d_gene: NA; v_gene: TRBV12-3/TRBV12-4; abundance: once; j_gene: TRBJ1-2; CDR3aa: CASSLPLKRLNGYTF; CDR3nt: TGTGCCAGCAGTTTGCCCCTCAAGCGATTGAATGGCTACACCTTC
d_gene: NA; v_gene: TRBV20-1; abundance: NA; j_gene: TRBJ1-5; CDR3aa: CSAPRGAGGNQPQHF; CDR3nt: TGCAGTGCTCCCCGGGGGGCAGGGGGCAATCAGCCCCAGCATTTT
d_gene: NA; v_gene: TRBV6-5; abundance: NA; j_gene: TRBJ2-3; CDR3aa: CTSTGQTDTQYF; CDR3nt: TGTACCAGCACCGGGCAGACAGATACGCAGTATTTT
d_gene: NA; v_gene: TRBV5-1; abundance: NA; j_gene: TRBJ2-7; CDR3aa: CASRMVDQNNEQYF; CDR3nt: TGCGCCAGCAGGATGGTGGACCAGAACAATGAGCAGTACTTC
d_gene: NA; v_gene: TRBV20-1; abundance: few; j_gene: TRBJ1-2; CDR3aa: CSALMTAIYGYTF; CDR3nt: TGCAGTGCTCTTATGACCGCAATTTACGGCTACACCTTC
d_gene: TRBD1; v_gene: TRBV4-1; abundance: few; j_gene: TRBJ2-5; CDR3aa: CASSHNRAGTARKQYF; CDR3nt: TGCGCCAGCAGTCATAATAGGGCCGGGACAGCCCGTAAGCAGTACTTC
d_gene: TRBD1; v_gene: TRBV20-1; abundance: NA; j_gene: TRBJ1-4; CDR3aa: CSAWTGRNEKLFF; CDR3nt: TGCAGTGCATGGACAGGCCGTAATGAAAAACTGTTTTTT
d_gene: NA; v_gene: TRBV5-1; abundance: NA; j_gene: TRBJ2-7; CDR3aa: CASSYRDTLYEQYF; CDR3nt: TGCGCCAGCAGCTACCGGGACACTCTCTACGAGCAGTACTTC
d_gene: NA; v_gene: TRBV4-2; abundance: NA; j_gene: TRBJ2-3; CDR3aa: CASSQEGWASPTDTQYF; CDR3nt: TGTGCCAGCAGCCAAGAAGGGTGGGCTAGCCCCACAGATACGCAGTATTTT
d_gene: NA; v_gene: TRBV7-9; abundance: NA; j_gene: TRBJ1-6; CDR3aa: CASSSGTAALSPLHF; CDR3nt: TGTGCCAGCAGCTCAGGGACCGCAGCGTTATCTCCCCTCCACTTT
d_gene: NA; v_gene: TRBV27; abundance: NA; j_gene: TRBJ1-5; CDR3aa: CASSLYRQGIIQPQHF; CDR3nt: TGTGCCAGCAGTTTGTATAGGCAGGGGATAATACAGCCCCAGCATTTT
d_gene: NA; v_gene: TRBV2; abundance: few; j_gene: TRBJ2-1; CDR3aa: CASSEQGTGYNEQFF; CDR3nt: TGTGCCAGCAGTGAGCAAGGGACCGGCTACAATGAGCAGTTCTTC
d_gene: NA; v_gene: TRBV6-2/TRBV6-3; abundance: few; j_gene: TRBJ2-7; CDR3aa: CASSYQSGEQYF; CDR3nt: TGTGCCAGCAGTTACCAGTCTGGCGAGCAGTACTTC
d_gene: TRBD1; v_gene: TRBV9; abundance: few; j_gene: TRBJ1-2; CDR3aa: CASSVLSVGQGYGYTF; CDR3nt: TGTGCCAGCAGCGTGCTCTCCGTGGGACAGGGGTATGGCTACACCTTC
d_gene: TRBD1; v_gene: TRBV29-1; abundance: NA; j_gene: TRBJ1-2; CDR3aa: CSVEARGLLGLYGYTF; CDR3nt: TGCAGCGTTGAAGCCAGGGGGCTACTCGGGCTTTATGGCTACACCTTC
d_gene: NA; v_gene: TRBV3-1; abundance: NA; j_gene: TRBJ1-4; CDR3aa: CASSQDYSNEKLFF; CDR3nt: TGTGCCAGCAGCCAAGATTACAGTAATGAAAAACTGTTTTTT